The 5 T cell receptor beta chains below come from one sample, sequenced in a study of cytomegalovirus exposure and HLA in healthy donors. PCR primers comprised 60 Vbeta and 13 Jbeta primers. The assay was immunoSEQ multiplex PCR, and TCRdb's table has in-frame clones only and misses some. The data hold about 210,000 clones, with more than 75% observed a single time. Input material: PBMCs. These receptors came from a man aged 40-49 years in good health and CMV-seropositive.

The chain couples TRBV6-1 to TRBJ1-1; D gene uncertain. This CDR3 spans 13 amino acids. Germline lookup yields CDR1 MNHNS and CDR2 SASEGT. The V end was cut by 8 bases, the J end by 1 base, with 11 bases between. The CDR3 reads CASQTSWNTEAFF. CDR3 nucleotides: TGTGCCAGCCAGACAAGCTGGAACACTGAAGCTTTCTTT.

This clone was observed a few times. The rearrangement joins TRBV27 to TRBJ1-2, with 7 bases identical to TRBD1. V shed 4 bases, J shed 1 base, and the junction held 6 bases outside the gene matches. This CDR3 has 15 residues. The germline gives CDR1 MNHEY, CDR2 SMNVEV (reference sequence). CDR3 loop: CASSWAGTDNYGYTF. The CDR3 DNA is TGTGCCAGCAGTTGGGCCGGGACAGATAACTATGGCTACACCTTC.

This clone was detected only once. This chain uses TRBV9 with TRBJ2-1; 15 bases fit TRBD2. The CDR3 is 16 amino acids. CDR1 and CDR2 from the germline V gene are SGDLS and YYNGEE. The V and J ends lost 4 bases and 7 bases, in that order; junction bases with no gene match: 6. The CDR3 coding sequence is TGTGCCAGCAGCCCTTGGACTAGCGGGAGGGCAAATGAGCAGTTCTTC. This sequence encodes CASSPWTSGRANEQFF.

On this clone: A read error may produce the germline difference seen at one junction end. The chain links TRBV14 to TRBJ2-1; the match to TRBD2 covers 7 bases. The CDR3 spans 12 residues. Germline V gene data show CDR1 as SGHDN and CDR2 as FVKESK. The CDR3, as DNA: TGTGCCAGCAGCATTCCGGGACTACCCCACCTCTTC. Translating gives CASSIPGLPHLF.

V usage is TRBV19 and J usage is TRBJ1-1; tentative D call: TRBD1 (5 bases). The CDR3 extends over 13 amino acids. The germline CDR1 and CDR2 sequences are LNHDA and SQIVND (reference sequence). V was clipped by 3 bases and J by 4 bases, with 9 bases between them. CDR3 loop: CASSMGGSTEAFF. As DNA, the CDR3 is TGTGCCAGTAGTATGGGGGGGAGCACTGAAGCTTTCTTT.